A single sample gave rise to the 7 T cell receptor beta chains below, sequenced in a study of cytomegalovirus exposure and HLA in healthy donors. 60 Vbeta and 13 Jbeta primers were used in PCR. The table came from immunoSEQ multiplex PCR; TCRdb's copy has only in-frame clones and leaves some out. The sample has 85,000 to 100,000 clones, roughly 63% seen once. Sequencing used PBMCs. The receptors originated from a woman under 40 in good health and CMV-seronegative.

The V and J genes are TRBV4-2 and TRBJ1-2; the D is unclear. This CDR3 comprises 17 residues. Germline loops: CDR1 LGHNA, CDR2 YNFKEQ. V was clipped by 0 bases and J by 6 bases, with 20 bases between them. CDR3 coding DNA: TGTGCCAGCAGCCAAGATGTTGATAACAGCCGATGGAATGGCTACACCTTC. Amino acid sequence: CASSQDVDNSRWNGYTF.

This clone has just a few counts. The chain has TRBV11-2 and TRBJ2-7; TRBD2 is a possible D gene (7 bases). Germline CDR1 and CDR2: SGHAT and FQNNGV. V lost 6 bases, J lost 4 bases, and 19 bases lay in between. The length of the CDR3 is 15 residues. CDR3 nucleotides: TGTGCCAGCAGTCCCGGTATAGGGGGGGGGTACGAGCAGTACTTC. It codes for CASSPGIGGGYEQYF. Full variable domain (remainder filled in from reference TRBV11-2 and TRBJ2-7): EAGVAQSPRYKIIEKRQSVAFWCNPISGHATLYWYQQILGQGPKLLIQFQNNGVVDDSQLPKDRFSAERLKGVDSTLKIQPAKLEDSAVYLCASSPGIGGGYEQYFGPGTRLTVT.

This clone was counted a few times. This chain joins TRBV5-6 and TRBJ2-1; TRBD2 agrees at 9 bases. V shed 4 bases, J shed 4 bases, and the junction held 6 bases outside the gene matches. Germline V gene lookup returns CDR1 SGHDT and CDR2 YYEEEE. CDR3 length equals 15 residues. This chain's CDR3 is CASSLLAGPYNEQFF. The CDR3, as DNA: TGTGCCAGCAGCCTCCTAGCGGGGCCTTACAATGAGCAGTTCTTC.

The V call is TRBV25-1, the J call TRBJ2-7, with 7 nucleotides matching TRBD2. Germline V gene sequence: CDR1 MGHDK, CDR2 SYGVNS. This CDR3 is 15 amino acids long. The junction had 5 bases not matched to a gene; V was cut back by 1 base and J by 2 bases. In DNA form, the CDR3 reads TGTGCCAGCAGTGAATGGGGGGGGAAAACCTACGAGCAGTACTTC. This sequence encodes CASSEWGGKTYEQYF.

J is TRBJ2-3 and V is TRBV7-9; TRBD2 matches 8 bases. Germline assignment: CDR1 SEHNR and CDR2 FQNEAQ (reference sequence). The J segment lost 0 bases and the V segment lost 1 base, leaving 3 bases of the junction unmatched. CDR3 length equals 16 residues. The CDR3 DNA reads as TGTGCCAGCAGCTTAGGTAGCGGGGCTAGCACAGATACGCAGTATTTT. It codes for CASSLGSGASTDTQYF. Together with reference TRBV7-9 and TRBJ2-3, the CDR3 gives the full variable domain: DTGVSQNPRHKITKRGQNVTFRCDPISEHNRLYWYRQTLGQGPEFLTYFQNEAQLEKSRLLSDRFSAERPKGSFSTLEIQRTEQGDSAMYLCASSLGSGASTDTQYFGPGTRLTVL.

The gene calls are TRBV5-1 and TRBJ1-1, with D hard to call. CDR3 size: 12 residues. V dropped 5 bases and J dropped 2 bases, with 7 bases sitting between them. Germline V gene data show CDR1 as SGHRS and CDR2 as YFSETQ. The CDR3 sequence: CASRRGNTEAFF. The DNA of the CDR3 is TGCGCCAGCAGGAGAGGAAACACTGAAGCTTTCTTT.

This clone has just a few counts. This rearrangement joins TRBV6-1 to TRBJ1-4, with 8 bases that match TRBD1. Germline CDR1 MNHNS, CDR2 SASEGT. The J segment lost 6 bases and the V segment lost 2 bases, leaving 8 bases of the junction unmatched. CDR3 length equals 16 residues. Written as DNA, the CDR3 is TGTGCCAGCAGTGAACGTCTGACAGGGGTGGATGAAAAACTGTTTTTT. As protein: CASSERLTGVDEKLFF.